This T cell receptor beta chain appears in the sequencing data of a study of response to subunit inactivated influenza vaccine. TCRdb processed the RT-PCR reads anew with MiXCR; each CDR3 protein has one entry. This sample has approximately 480,000 distinct CDR3 sequences, with roughly 9.8% found just once. This clonotype was observed many times. What it binds is not known. Findings of the study overall: The authors suggested that few new T cells are recruited per seasonal influenza vaccination.

Trimming removed 6 bases at V and 2 bases at J, with 11 bases between. Per the germline V gene, CDR1 is DFQATT and CDR2 is SNEGSKA (reference sequence). The CDR3 length is 12 residues. The genes are TRBV20-1 and TRBJ2-7, with D possibly TRBD1 on 5 matching bases. This TCR was recovered from a man aged 45-65 years who received an inactivated influenza vaccine. The starting material was PBMCs from blood, obtained more than 35 days after vaccination. The CDR3 loop reads CSAAGIAYEQYF. CDR3 coding DNA: TGCAGTGCGGCAGGGATAGCCTACGAGCAGTACTTC.